Below, 15 T cell receptor beta chains from the same sample are listed, as sequenced in a study of Ad26.COV2.S vaccination and SARS-CoV-2 variants. Treatment reported: about 20 received Ad26.COV2.S at low or high dose, single or two shots; about 5 received placebo; per-sample allocation not given. It was on day 63 after the first vaccine or placebo injection that samples were taken. Some clones are missing from TCRdb's copy, which holds only in-frame ones; the method was immunoSEQ multiplex PCR. This repertoire shows roughly 420,000 clones, around nine tenths found once; its top ten account for around 3.6%. The source material was peripheral blood, sampled in a trial of Ad26.COV2.S vaccine versus placebo. The receptor source for this set is a person aged 18 to 65 who received the Ad26.COV2.S COVID-19 vaccine or a placebo.

This chain links TRBV7-7 with TRBJ1-5; 9 bases are a match to TRBD1. CDR3 length equals 15 residues. Germline trimming cut 2 bases from V and 6 bases from J; bases unmatched to any gene: 5. Germline CDR1 SSHAT, CDR2 FNYEAQ (reference sequence). CDR3 amino acids: CASSLKTGGSQPQHF. The CDR3 DNA sequence: TGTGCCAGCAGCTTAAAAACAGGGGGCAGTCAGCCCCAGCATTTT.

This rearrangement joins TRBV2 to TRBJ1-3; TRBD1 might be the D (5 bases). Trimming removed 4 bases at V and 6 bases at J, with 13 bases between. Germline V gives CDR1 SNHLY, CDR2 FYNNEI. This CDR3 comprises 14 residues. The CDR3 DNA reads as TGTGCCAGCAGTGGAGCAGGGTCGGCAAACACCATATATTTT. It encodes CASSGAGSANTIYF.

The chain's CDR3 is CASTHYGDRGRSNQPQHF. DNA for the CDR3: TGTGCCAGCACCCATTATGGGGACAGGGGGCGTAGCAATCAGCCCCAGCATTTT. This chain uses TRBV28 with TRBJ1-5; the match to TRBD1 covers 12 bases. The germline V gene encodes CDR1 MDHEN and CDR2 SYDVKM. The CDR3 contains 18 residues. With 7 bases clipped from V and 0 bases from J, the junction kept 10 bases outside the gene matches.

This clone was recorded only once. The chain employs TRBV4-3 and TRBJ1-2; the D is unclear. The V end was cut by 1 base, the J end by 6 bases, with 15 bases between. The CDR3 is 15 residues long. The germline V gene encodes CDR1 LGHNA and CDR2 YSLEER. The CDR3 DNA reads as TGCGCCAGCAGCCAAGGAGATAGGGCATCAGATGGCTACACCTTC. Protein sequence: CASSQGDRASDGYTF.

This clone occurred once. V is TRBV12-3 or TRBV12-4 and J is TRBJ2-2; D uncertain. Trimming took off 0 bases at V and 5 bases at J, with 4 bases between the two ends. The CDR3 spans 13 residues. The CDR3 region has the DNA TGTGCCAGCAGTTTAGCGGTTACCGGGGAGCTGTTTTTT. It specifies CASSLAVTGELFF.

This chain connects TRBV19 to TRBJ1-5; D not resolved. V dropped 5 bases and J dropped 2 bases, with 10 bases sitting between them. The CDR3 sequence is 14 residues long. The germline V gene encodes CDR1 LNHDA and CDR2 SQIVND (reference sequence). CDR3 protein: CASSLRGGNQPQHF. The DNA of the CDR3 is TGTGCCAGTAGTCTTCGGGGAGGCAATCAGCCCCAGCATTTT.

The V call is TRBV11-3, the J call TRBJ2-5; 12 bases align to TRBD2. This CDR3 is 15 amino acids long. The J segment lost 4 bases and the V segment lost 5 bases, leaving 5 bases of the junction unmatched. CDR1 is SGHNT, CDR2 YENEEA, per germline. The CDR3 is CASSLTSGGVETQYF. CDR3 nucleotides: TGTGCCAGCAGCCTGACTAGCGGGGGAGTAGAGACCCAGTACTTC.

Regarding this clone: Other DNA variants within this sample encode the same CDR3. The chain employs TRBV27 and TRBJ1-2; D is possibly TRBD1 (5 bases). CDR1 and CDR2 (germline): MNHEY, SMNVEV (reference sequence). V was shortened by 6 bases and J by 0 bases, with 11 bases between the two germline ends. The CDR3 is 14 amino acids. CDR3 sequence reads: CASSPSGANYGYTF. The CDR3 nucleotides read TGTGCCAGCAGCCCCTCGGGGGCTAACTATGGCTACACCTTC.

The chain couples TRBV19 to TRBJ1-1; D call uncertain. The CDR3 covers 13 residues. Germline V gene lookup returns CDR1 LNHDA and CDR2 SQIVND (reference sequence). Trimming took off 0 bases at V and 4 bases at J, with 6 bases between the two ends. The CDR3 DNA reads as TGTGCCAGTAGTATAGACAGTCCCACTGAAGCTTTCTTT. It codes for CASSIDSPTEAFF.

This sequence joins TRBV28 and TRBJ1-1, with 9 bases that match TRBD1. Germline V gene sequence: CDR1 MDHEN, CDR2 SYDVKM. J gave up 3 bases and V 7 bases, and 9 bases lay outside the gene matches. This CDR3 has 15 amino acids. CDR3 region: CASTGQGNRDTEAFF. The CDR3 DNA reads TGTGCCAGCACTGGACAGGGGAACAGGGACACTGAAGCTTTCTTT.

The chain is built from TRBV9 and TRBJ2-1; 9 bases align to TRBD1. The CDR3 extends over 14 amino acids. Germline V CDR1 and CDR2: SGDLS, YYNGEE. V was clipped by 3 bases and J by 9 bases; unmatched bases: 7. DNA of the CDR3: TGTGCCAGCAGCGCCGGGACAGGGAGGGGTGAGCAGTTCTTC. Amino acid sequence: CASSAGTGRGEQFF.

The V and J genes are TRBV28 and TRBJ1-2; D remains ambiguous. Germline V gives CDR1 MDHEN, CDR2 SYDVKM. The V end lost 3 bases, the J end lost 4 bases, and 15 bases lay between the germline ends. This CDR3 is built from 15 residues. CDR3 coding DNA: TGTGCCAGCAGTTTCAGAGCTGGACGGGGCTATGGCTACACCTTC. Protein product: CASSFRAGRGYGYTF.

V is TRBV4-3 and J is TRBJ2-7; 7 nucleotides agree with TRBD2. V trimming: 6 bases; J trimming: 4 bases; junction bases outside the gene matches: 9. The CDR3 runs to 14 residues. From germline, CDR1 is LGHNA and CDR2 YSLEER. CDR3: CASSPGRVRYEQYF. For the CDR3, the DNA is TGCGCCAGCAGTCCTGGGAGGGTTAGGTACGAGCAGTACTTC.

The chain joins TRBV3-1 (or the pseudogene TRBV3-2) to TRBJ2-3; D might be TRBD2 (5 bases). Germline assignment: CDR1 LGHDT and CDR2 YNNKEL (reference sequence). The CDR3 is made up of 13 amino acids. V was trimmed by 6 bases and J by 7 bases, leaving 14 bases between them. The CDR3: CASSSTRRNTQYF. CDR3 nucleotide sequence: TGTGCCAGCAGTTCCACTAGAAGAAATACGCAGTATTTT.

The chain recombines TRBV6-2 or TRBV6-3 with TRBJ2-7; D possibly corresponds to TRBD2 (5 bases). This CDR3 has 12 amino acids. Trimming pared 5 bases from V and 6 bases from J, leaving 11 bases between. Germline V gene sequence: CDR1 MNHEY, CDR2 SVGEGT. This CDR3 reads CASSNGVAEQYF. DNA of the CDR3: TGTGCCAGCAGTAACGGGGTCGCCGAGCAGTACTTC.